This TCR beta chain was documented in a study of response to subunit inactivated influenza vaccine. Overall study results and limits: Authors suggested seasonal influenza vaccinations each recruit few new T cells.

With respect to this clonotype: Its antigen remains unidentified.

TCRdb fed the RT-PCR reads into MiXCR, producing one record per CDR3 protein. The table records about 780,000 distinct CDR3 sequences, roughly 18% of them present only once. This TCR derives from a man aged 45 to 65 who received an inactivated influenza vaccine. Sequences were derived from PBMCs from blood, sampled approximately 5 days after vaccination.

The CDR3 sequence: CASSLRPGTDALGQYF. DNA of the CDR3: TGTGCCAGCAGCTTGAGGCCAGGGACAGACGCCTTGGGGCAGTACTTC. The chain is built from TRBV7-9 and TRBJ2-7; the match to TRBD1 covers 7 bases. This CDR3 has 16 residues. Germline V gene data show CDR1 as SEHNR and CDR2 as FQNEAQ (reference sequence). Trimming removed 3 bases from V and 9 bases from J; junction bases left unmatched: 17.